This TCR beta chain was identified during a study of graft-versus-host responses after intestinal transplantation. Study information: Induction using anti-thymocyte globulin, followed by tacrolimus and steroids for around 3 years, was given to all recipients. General study points: Some GvH clones appeared in ileal mucosa or blood before recipient bone marrow. Graft-donor T cell macrochimerism in patients accompanied high graft-versus-host to host-versus-graft clonal ratios in allografts. With peak circulating GvH clone levels came an association with early post-transplant HvG declines.

V shed 0 bases, J shed 2 bases, and the junction held 1 base outside the gene matches. CDR1 and CDR2 from the germline V gene are GTSNPN and SVGIG (reference sequence). The CDR3 covers 13 residues. In regard to this clone: Its cognate antigen is unknown.

The protocol was immunoSEQ multiplex PCR, while the TCRdb copy is restricted to in-frame clones and leaves out a portion. The repertoire holds some 31,000 clones, with 90% to 95% as singletons. The sequence derives from a human patient who received an intestinal transplant, so some T cells may come from the graft donor. This sequence joins TRBV30 and TRBJ2-7; 7 bases are shared with TRBD1. This material consisted of PBMCs, taken 66 days after intestinal transplant. CDR3 in DNA: TGTGCCTGGAGTGTTGGACAGGCCTACGAGCAGTACTTC. Amino acids: CAWSVGQAYEQYF.